This TCR beta chain appears in the sequencing data of a study of molecular identifiers for immune sequencing clone quantification. Libraries of naive CD8 T cells were made from about 19,000 to 1,100,000 sorted cells. They used 10%, 30% or 50% RNA. Sorting was used to obtain naive CD8 T cells (CD8+CD4-CCR7+CD45RA+). With listed TCR primers and previously described methods, bulk TCR libraries were prepared. TCRdb re-analysed the PCR reads in MiXCR, keeping a single row per CDR3 protein. The profile shows around 470,000 distinct CDR3 sequences, around 25% of them singletons. Germline CDR1 and CDR2: MNHEY and SMNVEV (reference sequence). The CDR3 runs to 15 residues. The V and J ends lost 2 bases and 6 bases respectively, with 16 bases between them.

This sequence was found in a human donor in good health. Some libraries in this study had Jurkat cell RNA spiked in. Sequenced input: naive CD8+ T cells from blood, with Jurkat cell RNA spiked in. Subset of the sample: FACS-sorted CD8+CD4-CCR7+CD45RA+ naive T cells. This chain joins TRBV27 and TRBJ1-2; D is unclear. CDR3: CASSLTARDKDGYTF. As DNA, the CDR3 is TGTGCCAGCAGTTTAACAGCCCGCGACAAGGATGGCTACACCTTC.